These T cell receptor beta chains were read from a single sample in a study of blood T cell repertoires in COVID-19. TCRdb's table, derived via immunoSEQ multiplex PCR, lists solely in-frame clones and lacks some. The repertoire includes around 130,000 clones, more than 75% of them detected once, and under 4.5% sits in the top ten. The sample comprised peripheral blood. These receptors were obtained from a man aged 50-59 years with active COVID-19. CDR3s include the opening cysteine and the closing phenylalanine or tryptophan. A D gene is named only where the DNA matches it firmly. Some rows mark clone size as missing; the rest say once, few, many or name a class of expanded clone.

CDR3nt: TGTGCCAGCAGCTTAGGGGCAGCTAATGAAAAACTGTTTTTT; CDR3aa: CASSLGAANEKLFF; abundance: NA; j_gene: TRBJ1-4; d_gene: NA; v_gene: TRBV7-9
CDR3nt: TGTGCCAGCAGCCCTACAGGGACTGGGGCCAACGTCCTGACTTTC; CDR3aa: CASSPTGTGANVLTF; abundance: NA; j_gene: TRBJ2-6; d_gene: NA; v_gene: TRBV7-6
CDR3nt: TGCGCCAGCAGCCAAGCCCCTAGCGGGGGGCACCGCACAGATACGCAGTATTTT; CDR3aa: CASSQAPSGGHRTDTQYF; abundance: NA; j_gene: TRBJ2-3; d_gene: TRBD2; v_gene: TRBV4-1
CDR3nt: TGTGCCAGTAGTATGATACTAGCGGCCACAGATACGCAGTATTTT; CDR3aa: CASSMILAATDTQYF; abundance: once; j_gene: TRBJ2-3; d_gene: TRBD2; v_gene: TRBV19
CDR3nt: TGTGCCAGCAGCCCCCCCCAGTACAATGAGCAGTTCTTC; CDR3aa: CASSPPQYNEQFF; abundance: NA; j_gene: TRBJ2-1; d_gene: NA; v_gene: TRBV3-1/TRBV3-2
CDR3nt: TGTGCCAGCTCACCACTACCACGGACCCCAGGGACAGATACGCAGTATTTT; CDR3aa: CASSPLPRTPGTDTQYF; abundance: NA; j_gene: TRBJ2-3; d_gene: NA; v_gene: TRBV18
CDR3nt: TGTGCCAGCAGTTCCCGTACCCGAGGACTACTCTACAACTCCTACGAGCAGTACTTC; CDR3aa: CASSSRTRGLLYNSYEQYF; abundance: NA; j_gene: TRBJ2-7; d_gene: NA; v_gene: TRBV27
CDR3nt: TGTGCCAGTAGTTCATGGGACAGGGCTAAAGATACGCAGTATTTT; CDR3aa: CASSSWDRAKDTQYF; abundance: once; j_gene: TRBJ2-3; d_gene: TRBD1; v_gene: TRBV19
CDR3nt: TGTGCCAGCAGTGTGGGGGGAAGGGCTGAAGCTTTCTTT; CDR3aa: CASSVGGRAEAFF; abundance: NA; j_gene: TRBJ1-1; d_gene: NA; v_gene: TRBV25-1
CDR3nt: TGTGCCAGCAGCCCGAGAGCGGTGGGGGGAGGCACGCAGTATTTT; CDR3aa: CASSPRAVGGGTQYF; abundance: NA; j_gene: TRBJ2-3; d_gene: NA; v_gene: TRBV6-6